Below are 31 T cell receptor beta chains sequenced from a single sample in a study of shared clonotypes between healthy human individuals. The data were produced by immunoSEQ multiplex PCR, yet TCRdb's version contains in-frame clones alone and is incomplete. The sample holds millions of clones, over 85% seen once. Sequenced material: naive CD4+ T cells from PBMCs. The sample's subset: CD45RA+ positively selected. The receptors here all came from a man younger than 35 in good health. Some clones in this sample may be carry-over from other donors' samples.

The CDR3 loop is CASSQGSVQAQETQYF. The CDR3 nucleotides read TGTGCCAGCAGCCAAGGCTCGGTGCAGGCTCAAGAGACCCAGTACTTC. The rearrangement uses TRBV4-2 and TRBJ2-5; D gene unclear. Trimming cost V 1 base and J 2 bases, with 14 bases left between them. This CDR3 has 16 residues. Germline CDR1 is LGHNA and CDR2 is YNFKEQ.

The chain has TRBV28 and TRBJ2-1, with 7 bases identical to TRBD1. The length of the CDR3 is 13 residues. Germline V gene sequence: CDR1 MDHEN, CDR2 SYDVKM. V lost 7 bases to trimming and J lost 4 bases; unmatched junction nucleotides: 4. CDR3 in amino acids: CASNRGQYNEQFF. CDR3 in DNA: TGTGCCAGCAATAGGGGGCAATACAATGAGCAGTTCTTC.

This clone was recorded only once. The genes are TRBV15 and TRBJ1-2, with D possibly TRBD1 on 6 matching bases. The germline gives CDR1 LNHNV, CDR2 YYDKDF (reference sequence). Trimming took off 1 base at V and 6 bases at J, with 21 bases between the two ends. The CDR3 has 17 residues. The CDR3 DNA is TGTGCCACCAGCAGAGTAGGGGGGGTTAACCCTGTAGATGGCTACACCTTC. Amino acid sequence: CATSRVGGVNPVDGYTF.

This clone was observed a few times. The chain links TRBV5-4 to TRBJ1-1; 7 bases agree with TRBD1. Germline V CDR1 and CDR2: SGHNT, YYREEE (reference sequence). This CDR3 has 15 residues. V lost 6 bases, J lost 0 bases, and 8 bases stayed unmatched. The CDR3 loop is CASMAQGGVNTEAFF. In DNA form, the CDR3 reads TGTGCCAGCATGGCCCAGGGGGGTGTGAACACTGAAGCTTTCTTT.

This chain links TRBV18 with TRBJ2-6; D is uncertain. This CDR3 spans 13 amino acids. With 1 base removed from V and 4 bases from J, the gap between germline ends came to 2 bases. Germline V gene data show CDR1 as KGHSH and CDR2 as LQKENI. CDR3 sequence: CASSPQGANVLTF. Here the CDR3 DNA reads TGTGCCAGCTCACCACAGGGGGCCAACGTCCTGACTTTC.

This clone was counted a single time. The rearrangement uses TRBV6-6 and TRBJ1-5; TRBD1 is a possible D gene (5 bases). This CDR3 contains 16 residues. Trimming took off 2 bases at V and 6 bases at J, with 17 bases between the two ends. In germline, CDR1 is MNHNY, CDR2 SVGAGI (reference sequence). The CDR3 sequence is CASSYTSRANIQPQHF. In DNA form, the CDR3 reads TGTGCCAGCAGTTACACCTCCAGGGCGAATATTCAGCCCCAGCATTTT.

The gene calls are TRBV6-5 and TRBJ2-7; tentatively, D is TRBD1 (5 bases). With 0 bases removed from V and 2 bases from J, the gap between germline ends came to 11 bases. This CDR3 is 15 amino acids long. Germline lookup yields CDR1 MNHEY and CDR2 SVGAGI. The DNA of the CDR3 is TGTGCCAGCAGTTACTCGTACAGGTTAACCTACGAGCAGTACTTC. Encoded protein: CASSYSYRLTYEQYF.

This clone was seen a few times. J is TRBJ1-4 and V is TRBV6-5; a weak D match, TRBD1 (5 bases). V lost 6 bases and J lost 8, with 13 bases in between. The V gene's germline CDR1 is MNHEY and CDR2 SVGAGI. CDR3 length equals 13 residues. The CDR3 DNA reads TGTGCCAGCAGCAGGGACCGTCAGGAAAAACTGTTTTTT. Residues: CASSRDRQEKLFF.

The chain employs TRBV4-3 and TRBJ1-3; D gene uncertain. The CDR3 has 15 amino acids. The V end lost 1 base, the J end lost 2 bases, and 9 bases lay between the germline ends. Germline lookup yields CDR1 LGHNA and CDR2 YSLEER. The CDR3 DNA is TGCGCCAGCAGCCAAGCTAGAGGTACTGGAAACACCATATATTTT. Translation: CASSQARGTGNTIYF.

The rearrangement links TRBV7-3 to TRBJ2-7; 7 bases map to TRBD1. CDR1 is SGHTA, CDR2 FQGTGA, per germline. This CDR3 has 14 amino acids. The V and J ends lost 2 bases and 4 bases, in that order; junction bases with no gene match: 5. The CDR3 DNA sequence: TGTGCCAGCAGCTTACGGGACAGAGGTTACGAGCAGTACTTC. This codes for CASSLRDRGYEQYF.

This clone has only one observation. The V and J genes are TRBV10-1 and TRBJ2-3; D is perhaps TRBD2 (5 bases). The V end lost 5 bases, the J end lost 4 bases, and 16 bases lay between the germline ends. Germline lookup yields CDR1 WNHNN and CDR2 SYGVQD (reference sequence). The CDR3 runs 15 residues. The CDR3 nucleotides read TGCGCCAGCAGTCCTTCGGGAAGGGTTTCAGATACGCAGTATTTT. Its protein is CASSPSGRVSDTQYF.

This rearrangement joins TRBV28 to TRBJ2-1; 13 bases fit TRBD2. This CDR3 spans 16 amino acids. The germline gives CDR1 MDHEN, CDR2 SYDVKM. V gave up 1 base and J gave up 9 bases; unmatched junction bases: 6. The CDR3 sequence is CASSLLWTSGSGEQFF. CDR3 coding DNA: TGTGCCAGCAGTTTATTGTGGACTAGCGGGAGCGGTGAGCAGTTCTTC.

The rearrangement links TRBV27 to TRBJ1-5; D possibly corresponds to TRBD1 (5 bases). Germline V gives CDR1 MNHEY, CDR2 SMNVEV (reference sequence). The CDR3 totals 15 residues. V was pared by 7 bases and J by 0 bases, with 13 bases between. The CDR3 sequence is CASKWDVYSNQPQHF. DNA for the CDR3: TGTGCCAGCAAGTGGGACGTTTATAGCAATCAGCCCCAGCATTTT.

This clone has only a few counts. This chain uses TRBV9 with TRBJ1-1; 7 nucleotides match TRBD1. Germline V CDR1 and CDR2: SGDLS, YYNGEE. V was clipped by 4 bases and J by 1 base; unmatched bases: 4. CDR3 length: 14 residues. The CDR3 loop is CASSPGQRNTEAFF. Written as DNA, the CDR3 is TGTGCCAGCAGCCCGGGACAGAGGAACACTGAAGCTTTCTTT.

The chain joins TRBV6-5 to TRBJ1-1, with D maybe TRBD1 (5 bases). The CDR3 is 11 amino acids. Trimming pared 5 bases from V and 10 bases from J, leaving 11 bases between. CDR1 and CDR2 (germline): MNHEY, SVGAGI. The CDR3 coding sequence is TGTGCCAGCAGTGAATCTGGGGGAGCTTTCTTT. Protein product: CASSESGGAFF.

The rearrangement links TRBV19 to TRBJ1-2; D possibly corresponds to TRBD1 (5 bases). With 4 bases removed from V and 5 bases from J, the gap between germline ends came to 14 bases. Germline V gives CDR1 LNHDA, CDR2 SQIVND (reference sequence). The CDR3 covers 14 residues. Here the CDR3 reads CASSTRDRRYGYTF. CDR3 nucleotides: TGTGCCAGTAGTACGCGGGACCGACGATATGGCTACACCTTC.

The rearrangement joins TRBV28 to TRBJ2-1, with 9 bases fitting TRBD2. Trimming removed 2 bases from V and 12 bases from J; junction bases left unmatched: 8. CDR3 size: 14 residues. Looked up from germline, CDR1 is MDHEN and CDR2 is SYDVKM. The CDR3 region has the DNA TGTGCCAGCAGTTTAATAGCGGGAGTCGTCTCGCAGTTCTTC. Protein: CASSLIAGVVSQFF.

This chain uses TRBV7-9 with TRBJ2-4; 7 bases are a match to TRBD1. Trimming took 5 bases from V and 9 from J; bases not matched to a gene: 16. Germline loops: CDR1 SEHNR, CDR2 FQNEAQ (reference sequence). This CDR3 region has 16 residues. The CDR3 nucleotides are TGTGCCAGCAGCCCTCGACAGGGCCTCGAGCCGCGCATTCAGTACTTC. Translating it yields CASSPRQGLEPRIQYF. The full variable domain, completed using reference TRBV7-9 and TRBJ2-4, is DTGVSQNPRHKITKRGQNVTFRCDPISEHNRLYWYRQTLGQGPEFLTYFQNEAQLEKSRLLSDRFSAERPKGSFSTLEIQRTEQGDSAMYLCASSPRQGLEPRIQYFGAGTRLSVL.

The chain employs TRBV27 and TRBJ2-7; no clear D. V lost 8 bases to trimming and J lost 2 bases, with 16 bases between them. Per germline, CDR1 MNHEY and CDR2 SMNVEV (reference sequence). The CDR3 sequence is 14 residues long. The CDR3 DNA is TGTGCCAGCGGAAAGGGTTTTTCTACCTACGAGCAGTACTTC. Protein product: CASGKGFSTYEQYF.

V is TRBV29-1 and J is TRBJ2-2, with 12 bases fitting TRBD1. The length of the CDR3 is 14 residues. Germline V lookup: CDR1 SQVTM, CDR2 ANQGSEA. V gave up 6 bases and J gave up 10 bases; unmatched junction bases: 9. This chain's CDR3 is CSVSSGTGGEELFF. The CDR3 bases are TGCAGCGTATCCTCCGGGACAGGGGGCGAGGAGCTGTTTTTT.

V gene TRBV7-9 combines with J gene TRBJ2-2, with 7 nucleotides matching TRBD2. V was pared by 2 bases and J by 2 bases, with 8 bases of the junction left unmatched. The CDR3 has 17 amino acids. Germline V lookup: CDR1 SEHNR, CDR2 FQNEAQ (reference sequence). The CDR3 DNA follows: TGTGCCAGCAGCTTAATGCAAAGCGGGACTAACACCGGGGAGCTGTTTTTT. This codes for CASSLMQSGTNTGELFF.

The J gene is TRBJ2-7, the V gene TRBV28, with D unclear. The CDR3 has 15 residues. V lost 2 bases, J lost 1 base, and 12 bases lay in between. Germline V gene lookup returns CDR1 MDHEN and CDR2 SYDVKM. The CDR3 DNA follows: TGTGCCAGCAGTTTAACTGGCAGAGAATCCTACGAGCAGTACTTC. This encodes CASSLTGRESYEQYF.

V and J are TRBV7-2 and TRBJ2-7; no definite D call. CDR3 length: 14 amino acids. The V end lost 1 base, the J end lost 6 bases, and 13 bases lay between the germline ends. Germline-derived CDR1 and CDR2 are SGHTA and FQGNSA. CDR3 residues: CASSLGVLLSEQYF. The CDR3 nucleotides read TGTGCCAGCAGCTTAGGGGTCCTCCTGTCCGAGCAGTACTTC.

The chain combines TRBV4-1 with TRBJ2-7; D is possibly TRBD2 (6 bases). Trimming pared 1 base from V and 0 bases from J, leaving 10 bases between. Germline assignment: CDR1 MGHRA and CDR2 YSYEKL. The CDR3 is made up of 15 amino acids. The CDR3 bases are TGCGCCAGCAGCCAAGTTTCGCGGGACTCCTACGAGCAGTACTTC. Translating it yields CASSQVSRDSYEQYF.

The chain combines TRBV19 with TRBJ1-1; tentatively, D is TRBD1 (5 bases). Between the trimmed V and J ends, which lost 5 bases and 0 bases, there was a span of 13 bases. The CDR3 loop spans 15 amino acids. The germline gives CDR1 LNHDA, CDR2 SQIVND (reference sequence). CDR3 protein: CASSQGLGVNTEAFF. In nucleotides, the CDR3 is TGTGCCAGTAGTCAGGGTTTGGGGGTGAACACTGAAGCTTTCTTT.

V gene TRBV5-1 combines with J gene TRBJ2-2; 12 nucleotides agree with TRBD1. Unmatched junction bases numbered 11, after V lost 4 bases and J lost 4 bases. In germline, CDR1 is SGHRS, CDR2 YFSETQ. The CDR3 has 18 amino acids. The CDR3 DNA follows: TGCGCCAGCAGCGCTGAACCCCGGGACAGGGGGCGCACCGGGGAGCTGTTTTTT. Its protein product is CASSAEPRDRGRTGELFF.

Comment on this clone: The sample has other DNA sequences that encode this CDR3 too. This chain connects TRBV28 to TRBJ2-7, with 8 nucleotides matching TRBD1. Per germline, CDR1 MDHEN and CDR2 SYDVKM. CDR3 length equals 13 residues. With V trimmed by 4 bases and J by 3 bases, 2 bases remained unmatched. The CDR3 DNA follows: TGTGCCAGCAGTTCGGGACAGGACTACGAGCAGTACTTC. This codes for CASSSGQDYEQYF.

With regard to this clone: Other nucleotide sequences from this sample produce the same CDR3. The chain couples TRBV11-2 to TRBJ2-7; maybe TRBD2 (5 bases). The CDR3 is 14 residues long. Deletions cut 5 bases from V and 0 bases from J, with 11 bases between. Germline V CDR1 and CDR2: SGHAT, FQNNGV. The CDR3 loop is CASSPRGSSYEQYF. CDR3 DNA: TGTGCCAGCAGCCCCAGAGGGAGCTCCTACGAGCAGTACTTC.

Only one count was recorded for this clone. Within the sample, other DNA sequences also encode this same CDR3. The chain combines TRBV5-1 with TRBJ1-1; 8 bases agree with TRBD1. The CDR3 totals 14 residues. V was clipped by 3 bases and J by 1 base; unmatched bases: 2. CDR1 is SGHRS and CDR2 is YFSETQ in the germline V gene. CDR3 nucleotides: TGCGCCAGCAGCTGGCAGGGGGCGAACACTGAAGCTTTCTTT. Encoded protein: CASSWQGANTEAFF.

This chain links TRBV4-1 with TRBJ2-1; the match to TRBD1 covers 10 bases. The CDR3 totals 16 residues. V trimming: 3 bases; J trimming: 5 bases; junction bases outside the gene matches: 7. The germline V gene has CDR1 MGHRA and CDR2 YSYEKL. In DNA form, the CDR3 reads TGCGCCAGCAGCCACCCGACAGGGGGCATGAACAATGAGCAGTTCTTC. It encodes CASSHPTGGMNNEQFF.

On this clone: Other DNA variants within this sample encode the same CDR3. This chain uses TRBV11-3 with TRBJ2-1, with 11 bases lining up with TRBD2. The V segment lost 6 bases and the J segment 3 bases; nucleotides outside the gene matches: 4. There are 15 residues in the CDR3. The V gene's germline CDR1 is SGHNT and CDR2 YENEEA. CDR3 in amino acids: CASSSGTSGYNEQFF. CDR3 nucleotide sequence: TGTGCCAGCAGTTCCGGGACTAGCGGCTACAATGAGCAGTTCTTC.